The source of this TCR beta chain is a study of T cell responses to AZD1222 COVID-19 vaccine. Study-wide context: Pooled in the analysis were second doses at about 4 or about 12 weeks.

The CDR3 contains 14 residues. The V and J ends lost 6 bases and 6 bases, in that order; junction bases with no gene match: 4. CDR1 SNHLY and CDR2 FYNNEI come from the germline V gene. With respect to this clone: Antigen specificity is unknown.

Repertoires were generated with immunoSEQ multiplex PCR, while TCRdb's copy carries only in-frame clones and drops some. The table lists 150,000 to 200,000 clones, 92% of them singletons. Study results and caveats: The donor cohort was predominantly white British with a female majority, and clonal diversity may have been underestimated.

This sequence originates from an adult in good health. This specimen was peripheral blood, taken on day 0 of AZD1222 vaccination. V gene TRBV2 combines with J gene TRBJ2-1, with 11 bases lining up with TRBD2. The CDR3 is CASSASGGSNEQFF. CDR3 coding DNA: TGTGCCAGCAGCGCTAGCGGGGGGAGCAATGAGCAGTTCTTC.